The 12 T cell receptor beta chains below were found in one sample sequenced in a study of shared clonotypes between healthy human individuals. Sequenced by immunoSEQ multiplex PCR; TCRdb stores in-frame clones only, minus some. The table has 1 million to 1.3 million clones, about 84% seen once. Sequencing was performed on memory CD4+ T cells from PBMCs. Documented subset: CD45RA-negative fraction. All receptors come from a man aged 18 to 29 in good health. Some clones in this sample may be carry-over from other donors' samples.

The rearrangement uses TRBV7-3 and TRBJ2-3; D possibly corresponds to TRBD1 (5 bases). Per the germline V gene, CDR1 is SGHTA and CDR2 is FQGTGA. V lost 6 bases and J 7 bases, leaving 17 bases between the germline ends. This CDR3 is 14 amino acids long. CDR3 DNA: TGTGCCAGCAGTCCCTCCAGGGATTCATATACGCAGTATTTT. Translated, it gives CASSPSRDSYTQYF.

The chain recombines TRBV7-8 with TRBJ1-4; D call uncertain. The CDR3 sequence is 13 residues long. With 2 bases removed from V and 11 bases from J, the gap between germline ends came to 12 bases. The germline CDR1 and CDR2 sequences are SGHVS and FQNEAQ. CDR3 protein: CASSLNVAGKLFF. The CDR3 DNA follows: TGTGCCAGCAGCTTAAACGTGGCGGGGAAACTGTTTTTT. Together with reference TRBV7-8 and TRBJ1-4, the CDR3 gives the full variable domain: GAGVSQSPRYKVAKRGQDVALRCDPISGHVSLFWYQQALGQGPEFLTYFQNEAQLDKSGLPSDRFFAERPEGSVSTLKIQRTQQEDSAVYLCASSLNVAGKLFFGSGTQLSVL.

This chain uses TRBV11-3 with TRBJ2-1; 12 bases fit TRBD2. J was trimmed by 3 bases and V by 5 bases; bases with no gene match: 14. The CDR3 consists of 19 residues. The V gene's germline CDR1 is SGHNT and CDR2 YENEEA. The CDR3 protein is CASSTRGVGLAGNYNEQFF. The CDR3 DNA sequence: TGTGCCAGCAGCACCAGGGGCGTTGGACTAGCGGGAAACTACAATGAGCAGTTCTTC.

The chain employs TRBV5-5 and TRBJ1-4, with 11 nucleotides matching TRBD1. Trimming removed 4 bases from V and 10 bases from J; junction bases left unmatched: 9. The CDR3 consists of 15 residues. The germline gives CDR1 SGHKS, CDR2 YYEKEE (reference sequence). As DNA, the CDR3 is TGTGCCAGCAGCCGTCTGGACAGGGGGCAGGGAAAACTGTTTTTT. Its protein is CASSRLDRGQGKLFF.

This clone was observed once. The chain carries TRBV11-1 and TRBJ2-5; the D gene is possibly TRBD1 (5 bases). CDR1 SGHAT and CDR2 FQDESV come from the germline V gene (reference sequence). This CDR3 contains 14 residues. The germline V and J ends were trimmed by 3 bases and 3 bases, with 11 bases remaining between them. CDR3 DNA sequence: TGTGCCAGCAGCTTCCAATTAGGGGAAGAGACCCAGTACTTC. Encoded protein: CASSFQLGEETQYF.

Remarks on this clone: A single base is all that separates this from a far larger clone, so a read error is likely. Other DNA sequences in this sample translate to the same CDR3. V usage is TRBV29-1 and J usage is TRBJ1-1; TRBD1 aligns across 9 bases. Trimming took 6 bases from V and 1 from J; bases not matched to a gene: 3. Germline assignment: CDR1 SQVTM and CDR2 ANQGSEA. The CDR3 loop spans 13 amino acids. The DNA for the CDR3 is TGCAGCGTCCGACAGGGGGGGAACACTGAAGCTTTCTTT. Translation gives CSVRQGGNTEAFF.

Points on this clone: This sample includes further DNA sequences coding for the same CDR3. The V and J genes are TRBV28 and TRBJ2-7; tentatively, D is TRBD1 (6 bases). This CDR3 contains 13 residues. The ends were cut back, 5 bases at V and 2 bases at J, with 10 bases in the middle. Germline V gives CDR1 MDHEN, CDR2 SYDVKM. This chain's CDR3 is CASSPGQTYEQYF. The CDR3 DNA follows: TGTGCCAGCAGTCCAGGACAGACCTACGAGCAGTACTTC.

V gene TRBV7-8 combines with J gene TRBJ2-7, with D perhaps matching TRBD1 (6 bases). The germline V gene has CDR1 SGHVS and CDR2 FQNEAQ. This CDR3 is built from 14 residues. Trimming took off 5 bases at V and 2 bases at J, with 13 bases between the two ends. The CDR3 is CASSKTRDTYEQYF. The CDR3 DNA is TGTGCCAGCAGCAAAACCCGGGACACCTACGAGCAGTACTTC.

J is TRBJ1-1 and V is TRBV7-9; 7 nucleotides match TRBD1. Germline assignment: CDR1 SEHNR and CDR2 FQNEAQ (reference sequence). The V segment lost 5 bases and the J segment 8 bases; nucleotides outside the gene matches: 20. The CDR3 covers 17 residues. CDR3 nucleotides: TGTGCCAGCAGCACAAGAGGACAGGCCGGTCCCTGGGGGGAAGCTTTCTTT. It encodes CASSTRGQAGPWGEAFF.

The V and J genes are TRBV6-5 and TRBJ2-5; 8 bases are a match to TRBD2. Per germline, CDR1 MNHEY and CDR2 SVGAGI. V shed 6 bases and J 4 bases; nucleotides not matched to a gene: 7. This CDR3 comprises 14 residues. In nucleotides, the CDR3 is TGTGCCAGCAGCTCCGGGACTAGGGTAGAGACCCAGTACTTC. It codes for CASSSGTRVETQYF.

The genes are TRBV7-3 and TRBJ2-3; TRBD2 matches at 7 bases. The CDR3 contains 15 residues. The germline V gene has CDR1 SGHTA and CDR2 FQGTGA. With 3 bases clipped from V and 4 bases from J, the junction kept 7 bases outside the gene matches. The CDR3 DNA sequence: TGTGCCAGCAGCTTTGGGGGGGATTTACCAGATACGCAGTATTTT. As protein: CASSFGGDLPDTQYF.

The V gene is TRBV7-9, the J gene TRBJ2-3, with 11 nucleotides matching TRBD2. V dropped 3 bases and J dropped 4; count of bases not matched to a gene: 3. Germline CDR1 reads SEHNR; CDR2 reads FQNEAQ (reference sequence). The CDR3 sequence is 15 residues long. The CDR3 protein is CASSLLAGGSDTQYF. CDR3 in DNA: TGTGCCAGCAGCTTGCTAGCGGGAGGATCAGATACGCAGTATTTT.